The 21 T cell receptor beta chains listed next were all sequenced from one sample in a study of cytomegalovirus exposure and HLA in healthy donors. Assay: immunoSEQ multiplex PCR; the TCRdb copy retains only in-frame clones and omits some. The sample holds under 200,000 clones, 80% to 90% seen once. Sequenced: PBMCs. These receptors were taken from a woman in her twenties or thirties in good health and CMV-seronegative.

The rearrangement joins TRBV30 to TRBJ1-5; perhaps TRBD1 as D (6 bases). This CDR3 has 15 residues. V was clipped by 0 bases and J by 4 bases, with 13 bases between them. The germline gives CDR1 GTSNPN, CDR2 SVGIG (reference sequence). The CDR3 nucleotides read TGTGCCTGGAGTGTTAGGGGGGCGGTGAATCAGCCCCAGCATTTT. Translation gives CAWSVRGAVNQPQHF.

V usage is TRBV6-1 and J usage is TRBJ1-1, with D tentatively TRBD1 (5 bases). The germline V and J ends were trimmed by 1 base and 5 bases, with 11 bases remaining between them. CDR1 MNHNS and CDR2 SASEGT come from the germline V gene. The CDR3 length is 14 residues. The CDR3 reads CASSEGRGATEAFF. The CDR3, as DNA: TGTGCCAGCAGTGAAGGGCGTGGGGCGACTGAAGCTTTCTTT.

The CDR3 region is CASSVLAGADEQFF. CDR3 coding DNA: TGTGCCAGCAGCGTTCTAGCGGGAGCTGATGAGCAGTTCTTC. This chain joins TRBV9 and TRBJ2-1; 10 bases are shared with TRBD2. V was pared by 2 bases and J by 8 bases, with 4 bases of the junction left unmatched. Germline CDR1 is SGDLS and CDR2 is YYNGEE. CDR3 length: 14 amino acids.

V is TRBV27 and J is TRBJ2-7; D remains ambiguous. This CDR3 contains 13 residues. Trimming pared 6 bases from V and 4 bases from J, leaving 13 bases between. Germline V CDR1 and CDR2: MNHEY, SMNVEV (reference sequence). CDR3 in DNA: TGTGCCAGCAGCTCGGTCCGTGGTTACGAGCAGTACTTC. Protein product: CASSSVRGYEQYF.

This chain uses TRBV19 with TRBJ2-5; D is undetermined. Germline CDR1 reads LNHDA; CDR2 reads SQIVND (reference sequence). This CDR3 comprises 14 residues. V gave up 6 bases and J gave up 0 bases, with 11 bases separating them. The CDR3 bases are TGTGCCAGTAGCAGATCTACGTACCAAGAGACCCAGTACTTC. This encodes CASSRSTYQETQYF.

V gene TRBV6-6 combines with J gene TRBJ1-1, with D unresolved. The germline V gene encodes CDR1 MNHNY and CDR2 SVGAGI (reference sequence). This CDR3 region has 13 residues. Trimming stripped 6 bases from V and 5 bases from J, with 13 bases between. The CDR3 here is CASSAREGTEAFF. In DNA, the CDR3 is TGTGCCAGCAGCGCAAGAGAGGGAACTGAAGCTTTCTTT.

This clone has a handful of counts. J is TRBJ1-6 and V is TRBV10-3, with 9 bases fitting TRBD1. The germline gives CDR1 ENHRY, CDR2 SYGVKD. V lost 8 bases, J lost 7 bases, and 3 bases stayed unmatched. The CDR3 contains 13 residues. The CDR3 is CAIRTGGNSPLHF. The CDR3 coding sequence is TGTGCCATCCGAACAGGGGGCAATTCACCCCTCCACTTT.

V is TRBV28 and J is TRBJ2-7; perhaps TRBD1 as D (5 bases). This CDR3 contains 12 residues. Germline CDR1 and CDR2: MDHEN and SYDVKM. Trimming stripped 2 bases from V and 5 bases from J, with 7 bases between. CDR3 nucleotide sequence: TGTGCCAGCAGTTTAAAGGGGAACGAGCAGTACTTC. Protein: CASSLKGNEQYF. The full variable domain, with the rest looked up from reference TRBV28 and TRBJ2-7, is DVKVTQSSRYLVKRTGEKVFLECVQDMDHENMFWYRQDPGLGLRLIYFSYDVKMKEKGDIPEGYSVSREKKERFSLILESASTNQTSMYLCASSLKGNEQYFGPGTRLTVT.

Here the CDR3 reads CASSGSGGDLTEQYF. CDR3 DNA sequence: TGTGCCAGCAGTGGTAGCGGGGGGGACCTCACCGAGCAGTACTTC. The chain employs TRBV2 and TRBJ2-7; 11 bases are shared with TRBD2. V lost 4 bases and J lost 6; bases outside the gene matches: 8. The V gene's germline CDR1 is SNHLY and CDR2 FYNNEI. CDR3 length equals 15 residues.

CDR3 nucleotide sequence: TGTGCCAGCAGTTACTCTAATAGCAATCAGCCCCAGCATTTT. This translates into CASSYSNSNQPQHF. V and J are TRBV6-5 and TRBJ1-5; D uncertain. Germline assignment: CDR1 MNHEY and CDR2 SVGAGI. This CDR3 region has 14 residues. Trimming took 0 bases from V and 0 from J, leaving 3 bases between them.

The rearrangement uses TRBV4-3 and TRBJ1-1; D remains ambiguous. The ends were cut back, 2 bases at V and 6 bases at J, with 7 bases in the middle. CDR3 length equals 12 residues. The germline V gene encodes CDR1 LGHNA and CDR2 YSLEER. The CDR3 DNA sequence: TGCGCCAGCAGCCAATCGGATTCTGAAGCTTTCTTT. It codes for CASSQSDSEAFF.

This clone appeared once. CDR3 DNA sequence: TGTGCCAGCAGTGACTCAAACGCTGAGCAGTTCTTC. Its translation is CASSDSNAEQFF. This chain joins TRBV6-4 and TRBJ2-1; D unresolved. V lost 0 bases, J lost 9 bases, and 6 bases lay in between. This CDR3 is built from 12 residues. The germline CDR1 and CDR2 sequences are MRHNA and SNTAGT.

This chain connects TRBV6-5 to TRBJ2-5, with TRBD2 as a possible D gene (6 bases). The V gene's germline CDR1 is MNHEY and CDR2 SVGAGI. This CDR3 is 15 amino acids long. V was cut by 1 base and J by 0 bases, with 9 bases left in between. CDR3 DNA: TGTGCCAGCAGTTACTGGGGCGGGGACCAAGAGACCCAGTACTTC. It is translated as CASSYWGGDQETQYF.

The chain uses TRBV11-2 and TRBJ2-3, with D possibly matching TRBD1 (6 bases). Germline V gives CDR1 SGHAT, CDR2 FQNNGV. With 0 bases removed from V and 0 bases from J, the gap between germline ends came to 13 bases. The CDR3 extends over 17 amino acids. Here the CDR3 reads CASSLEGDIASTDTQYF. The CDR3 bases are TGTGCCAGCAGCTTAGAAGGGGACATCGCTAGCACAGATACGCAGTATTTT.

This clone occurred a few times. This chain joins TRBV6-4 and TRBJ1-5, with 10 bases matching TRBD1. V lost 6 bases to trimming and J lost 2 bases; unmatched junction nucleotides: 16. CDR1 MRHNA and CDR2 SNTAGT come from the germline V gene. The CDR3 covers 19 residues. The CDR3 is CASSAPSGQGECGNQPQHF. CDR3 nucleotide sequence: TGTGCCAGCAGCGCCCCTTCCGGACAGGGGGAATGTGGCAATCAGCCCCAGCATTTT.

The gene calls are TRBV7-2 and TRBJ1-4; D ambiguous. The CDR3 is 13 residues long. V dropped 1 base and J dropped 8 bases, with 8 bases sitting between them. Germline V CDR1 and CDR2: SGHTA, FQGNSA. CDR3: CASSLVLWEKLFF. The CDR3 region has the DNA TGTGCCAGCAGCTTAGTTTTGTGGGAAAAACTGTTTTTT.

This clone was seen only once. The chain combines TRBV28 with TRBJ2-7; 12 bases map to TRBD2. Germline V gene data show CDR1 as MDHEN and CDR2 as SYDVKM. The length of the CDR3 is 17 residues. The J segment lost 5 bases and the V segment lost 3 bases, leaving 11 bases of the junction unmatched. The CDR3 coding sequence is TGTGCCAGCAGTTTTGCACTAGCGGGAGGCCGGTCGGACGAGCAGTACTTC. Translating it yields CASSFALAGGRSDEQYF.

Only a few counts were recorded for this clone. This sequence joins TRBV4-2 and TRBJ1-2, with unresolved D. The CDR3 contains 13 residues. The germline V gene encodes CDR1 LGHNA and CDR2 YNFKEQ. Trimming cost V 1 base and J 8 bases, with 11 bases left between them. CDR3 loop: CASSQVGVEGYTF. The CDR3 nucleotides read TGTGCCAGCAGCCAAGTTGGGGTTGAGGGCTACACCTTC.

V is TRBV10-1 and J is TRBJ1-4, with 7 bases identical to TRBD1. Trimming took 6 bases from V and 5 from J; bases not matched to a gene: 18. This CDR3 region has 18 residues. The V gene's germline CDR1 is WNHNN and CDR2 SYGVQD (reference sequence). In nucleotides, the CDR3 is TGCGCCAGCAGAGACCTCCGGGACAGAGGGGTGGGGAATGAAAAACTGTTTTTT. This gives the protein CASRDLRDRGVGNEKLFF.

V and J are TRBV30 and TRBJ1-2; no definite D call. The germline gives CDR1 GTSNPN, CDR2 SVGIG (reference sequence). V was shortened by 2 bases and J by 5 bases, with 9 bases between the two germline ends. The CDR3 is 12 amino acids. The CDR3 nucleotides read TGTGCCTGGAGTCGGATGGCTTATGGCTACACCTTC. Encoded protein: CAWSRMAYGYTF.

The genes are TRBV19 and TRBJ1-5, with 10 nucleotides matching TRBD1. In germline, CDR1 is LNHDA, CDR2 SQIVND (reference sequence). The ends lost 3 bases at V and 5 bases at J; junction bases unmatched: 4. The CDR3 loop spans 15 amino acids. This CDR3 is CASSIPGTGDQPQHF. In nucleotides, the CDR3 is TGTGCCAGTAGTATTCCCGGGACAGGGGATCAGCCCCAGCATTTT.